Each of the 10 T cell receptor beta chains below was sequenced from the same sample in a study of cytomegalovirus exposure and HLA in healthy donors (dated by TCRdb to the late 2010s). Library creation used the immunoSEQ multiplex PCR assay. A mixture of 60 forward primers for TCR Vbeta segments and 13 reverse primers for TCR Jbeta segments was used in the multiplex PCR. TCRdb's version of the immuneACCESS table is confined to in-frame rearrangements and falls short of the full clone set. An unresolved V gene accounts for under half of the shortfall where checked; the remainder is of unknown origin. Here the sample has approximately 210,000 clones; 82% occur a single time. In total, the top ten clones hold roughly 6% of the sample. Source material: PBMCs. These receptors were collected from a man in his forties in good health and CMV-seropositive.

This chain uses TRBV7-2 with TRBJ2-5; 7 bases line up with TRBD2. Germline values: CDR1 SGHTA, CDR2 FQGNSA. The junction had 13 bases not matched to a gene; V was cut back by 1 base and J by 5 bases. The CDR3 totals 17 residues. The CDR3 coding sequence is TGTGCCAGCAGCTTAGTTCGGGGTGGCTTAGCGGGCGAGACCCAGTACTTC. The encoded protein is CASSLVRGGLAGETQYF.

CDR3 coding DNA: TGCAGCGGGGGACAGGGACAGACCCAGTACTTC. Translation: CSGGQGQTQYF. The chain is built from TRBV29-1 and TRBJ2-5, with 9 bases lining up with TRBD1. CDR1 and CDR2 from the germline V gene are SQVTM and ANQGSEA. Losses at the gene ends were 7 bases for V and 6 bases for J; bases not matched to a gene: 3. The CDR3 spans 11 residues.

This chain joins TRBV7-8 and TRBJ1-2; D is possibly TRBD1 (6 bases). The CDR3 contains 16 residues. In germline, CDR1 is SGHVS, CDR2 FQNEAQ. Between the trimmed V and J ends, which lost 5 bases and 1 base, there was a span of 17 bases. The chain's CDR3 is CASSQAGGGLNYGYTF. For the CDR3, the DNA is TGTGCCAGCAGCCAGGCGGGAGGGGGACTTAACTATGGCTACACCTTC.

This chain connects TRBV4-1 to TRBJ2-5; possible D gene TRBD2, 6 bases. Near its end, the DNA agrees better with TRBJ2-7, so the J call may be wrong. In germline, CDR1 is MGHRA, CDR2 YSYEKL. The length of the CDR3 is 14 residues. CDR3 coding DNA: TGCGCCAGCAGCCAAGCGGGAGCCCCCTACGAGCAGTACTTC. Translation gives CASSQAGAPYEQYF.

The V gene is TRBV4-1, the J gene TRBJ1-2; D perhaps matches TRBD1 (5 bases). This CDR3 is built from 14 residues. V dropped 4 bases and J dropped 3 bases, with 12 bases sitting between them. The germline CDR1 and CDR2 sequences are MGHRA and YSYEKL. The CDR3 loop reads CASSPGQGDYGYTF. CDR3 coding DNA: TGCGCCAGCAGCCCCGGCCAGGGCGACTATGGCTACACCTTC.

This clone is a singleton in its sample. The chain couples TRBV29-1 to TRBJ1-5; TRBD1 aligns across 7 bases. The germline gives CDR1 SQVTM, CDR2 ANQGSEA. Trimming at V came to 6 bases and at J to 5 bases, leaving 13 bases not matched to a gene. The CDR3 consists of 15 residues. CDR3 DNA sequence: TGCAGCGTAGCAACAGGGGCAGGAGCCGATCAGCCCCAGCATTTT. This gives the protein CSVATGAGADQPQHF. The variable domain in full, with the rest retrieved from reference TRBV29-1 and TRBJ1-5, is SAVISQKPSRDICQRGTSLTIQCQVDSQVTMMFWYRQQPGQSLTLIATANQGSEATYESGFVIDKFPISRPNLTFSTLTVSNMSPEDSSIYLCSVATGAGADQPQHFGDGTRLSIL.

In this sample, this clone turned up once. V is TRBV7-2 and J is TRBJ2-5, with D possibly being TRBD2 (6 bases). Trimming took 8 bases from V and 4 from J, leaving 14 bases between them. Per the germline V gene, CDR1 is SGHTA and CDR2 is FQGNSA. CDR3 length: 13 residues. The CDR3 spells CASASGRGETQYF. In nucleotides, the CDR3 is TGTGCCAGCGCGAGCGGGCGGGGAGAGACCCAGTACTTC.

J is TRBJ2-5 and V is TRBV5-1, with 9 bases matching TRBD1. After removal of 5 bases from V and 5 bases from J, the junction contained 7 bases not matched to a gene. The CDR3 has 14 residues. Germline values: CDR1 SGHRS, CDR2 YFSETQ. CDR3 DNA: TGCGCCAGCAGGTCGGGACAGGGACAGGAGACCCAGTACTTC. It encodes CASRSGQGQETQYF. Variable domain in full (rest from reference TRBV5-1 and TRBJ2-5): KAGVTQTPRYLIKTRGQQVTLSCSPISGHRSVSWYQQTPGQGLQFLFEYFSETQRNKGNFPGRFSGRQFSNSRSEMNVSTLELGDSALYLCASRSGQGQETQYFGPGTRLLVL.

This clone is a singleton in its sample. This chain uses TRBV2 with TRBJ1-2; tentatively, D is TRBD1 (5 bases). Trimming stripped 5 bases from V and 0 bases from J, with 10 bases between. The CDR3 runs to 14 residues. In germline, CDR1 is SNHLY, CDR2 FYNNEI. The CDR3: CASSLRAPNYGYTF. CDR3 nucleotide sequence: TGTGCCAGCAGTCTCAGGGCACCTAACTATGGCTACACCTTC.

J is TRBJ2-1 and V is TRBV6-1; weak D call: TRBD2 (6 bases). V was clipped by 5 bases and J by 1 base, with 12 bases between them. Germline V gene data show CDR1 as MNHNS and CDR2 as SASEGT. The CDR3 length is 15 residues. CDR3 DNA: TGTGCCAGCAGTACTAGCTTTAGTTCCTACAATGAGCAGTTCTTC. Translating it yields CASSTSFSSYNEQFF.